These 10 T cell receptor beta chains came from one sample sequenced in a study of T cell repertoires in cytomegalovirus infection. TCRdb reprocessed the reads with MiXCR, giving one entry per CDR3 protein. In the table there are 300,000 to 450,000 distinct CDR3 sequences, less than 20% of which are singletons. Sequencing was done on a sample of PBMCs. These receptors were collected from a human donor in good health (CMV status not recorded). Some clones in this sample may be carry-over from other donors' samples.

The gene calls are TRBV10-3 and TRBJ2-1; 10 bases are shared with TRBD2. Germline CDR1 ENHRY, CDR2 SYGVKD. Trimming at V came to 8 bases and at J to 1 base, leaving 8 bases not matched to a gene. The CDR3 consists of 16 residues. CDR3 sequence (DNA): TGTGCCATCGGGTCTAGCGGGAGAAGATCCTACAATGAGCAGTTCTTC. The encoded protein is CAIGSSGRRSYNEQFF.

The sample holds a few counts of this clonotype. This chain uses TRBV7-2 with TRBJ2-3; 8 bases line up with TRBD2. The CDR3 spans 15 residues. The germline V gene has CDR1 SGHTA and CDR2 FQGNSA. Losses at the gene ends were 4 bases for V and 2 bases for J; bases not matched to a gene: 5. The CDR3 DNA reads TGTGCCAGCAGCTCCGGACTAGCTTACACAGATACGCAGTATTTT. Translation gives CASSSGLAYTDTQYF.

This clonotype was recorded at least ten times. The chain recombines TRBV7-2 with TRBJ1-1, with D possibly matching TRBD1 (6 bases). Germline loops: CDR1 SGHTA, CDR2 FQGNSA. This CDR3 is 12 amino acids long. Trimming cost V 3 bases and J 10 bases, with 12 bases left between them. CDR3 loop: CASSFSRGGAFF. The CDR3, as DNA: TGTGCCAGCAGCTTTTCCAGGGGAGGAGCTTTCTTT.

Here the CDR3 DNA reads TGCAGTGCTAGAGATAGCGTTACCTACAATGAGCAGTTCTTC. As protein: CSARDSVTYNEQFF. The rearrangement uses TRBV20-1 and TRBJ2-1; D may be TRBD2 (5 bases). The germline gives CDR1 DFQATT, CDR2 SNEGSKA (reference sequence). Trimming took off 0 bases at V and 2 bases at J, with 8 bases between the two ends. The CDR3 is 14 residues long.

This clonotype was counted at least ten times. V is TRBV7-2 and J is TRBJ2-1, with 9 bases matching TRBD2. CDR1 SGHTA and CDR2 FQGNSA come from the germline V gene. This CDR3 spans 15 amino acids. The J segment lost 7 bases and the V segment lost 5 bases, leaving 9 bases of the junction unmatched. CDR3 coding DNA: TGTGCCAGCAGCCCCTCGGCGGGGGGGCGAAATGAGCAGTTCTTC. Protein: CASSPSAGGRNEQFF.

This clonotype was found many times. The CDR3 sequence is CASSIWDSNQPQHF. CDR3 nucleotide sequence: TGTGCCAGTAGTATATGGGATAGCAATCAGCCCCAGCATTTT. The chain combines TRBV19 with TRBJ1-5; no clear D gene. Germline values: CDR1 LNHDA, CDR2 SQIVND (reference sequence). There are 14 residues in the CDR3. V was cut by 2 bases and J by 0 bases, with 5 bases left in between. The variable domain in full, with the rest retrieved from reference TRBV19 and TRBJ1-5, is DGGITQSPKYLFRKEGQNVTLSCEQNLNHDAMYWYRQDPGQGLRLIYYSQIVNDFQKGDIAEGYSVSREKKESFPLTVTSAQKNPTAFYLCASSIWDSNQPQHFGDGTRLSIL.

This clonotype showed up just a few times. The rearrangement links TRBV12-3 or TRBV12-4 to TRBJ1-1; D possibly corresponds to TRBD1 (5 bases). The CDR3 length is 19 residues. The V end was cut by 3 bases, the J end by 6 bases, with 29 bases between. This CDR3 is CASSFLDDWARRESAEAFF. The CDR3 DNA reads TGTGCCAGCAGTTTTCTTGATGACTGGGCTCGCAGGGAATCGGCTGAAGCTTTCTTT.

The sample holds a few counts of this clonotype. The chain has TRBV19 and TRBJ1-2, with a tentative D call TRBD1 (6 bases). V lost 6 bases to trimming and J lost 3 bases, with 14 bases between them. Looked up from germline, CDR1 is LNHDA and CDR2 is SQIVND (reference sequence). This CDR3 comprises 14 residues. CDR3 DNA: TGTGCCAGTAGAATGGGGCCAGGGGACTATGGCTACACCTTC. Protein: CASRMGPGDYGYTF.

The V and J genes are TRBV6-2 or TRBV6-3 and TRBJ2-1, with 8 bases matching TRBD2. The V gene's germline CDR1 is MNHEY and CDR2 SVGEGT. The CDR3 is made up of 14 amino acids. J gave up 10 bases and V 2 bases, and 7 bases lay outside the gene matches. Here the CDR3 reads CASSYIAGLREQFF. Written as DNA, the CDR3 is TGTGCCAGCAGTTACATAGCGGGATTAAGAGAGCAGTTCTTC.

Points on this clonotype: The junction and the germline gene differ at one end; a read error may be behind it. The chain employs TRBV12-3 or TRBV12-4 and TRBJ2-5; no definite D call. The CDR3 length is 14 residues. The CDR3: CAGSPSGVWETQYF. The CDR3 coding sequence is TGTGCCGGCAGTCCCTCAGGAGTTTGGGAGACCCAGTACTTC.